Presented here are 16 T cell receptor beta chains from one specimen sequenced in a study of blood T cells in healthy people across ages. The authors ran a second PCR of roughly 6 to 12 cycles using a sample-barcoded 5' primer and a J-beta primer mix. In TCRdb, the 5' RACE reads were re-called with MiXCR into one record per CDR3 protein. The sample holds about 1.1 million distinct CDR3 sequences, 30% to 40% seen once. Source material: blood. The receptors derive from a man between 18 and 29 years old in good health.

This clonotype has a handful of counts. CDR3 sequence reads: CSAPTRDRPYEQYF. CDR3 nucleotide sequence: TGCAGTGCCCCAACCCGGGACAGACCCTACGAGCAGTACTTC. The V call is TRBV20-1, the J call TRBJ2-7; 7 nucleotides align to TRBD1. The CDR3 spans 14 residues. V shed 6 bases and J 2 bases; nucleotides not matched to a gene: 10. Germline loops: CDR1 DFQATT, CDR2 SNEGSKA (reference sequence).

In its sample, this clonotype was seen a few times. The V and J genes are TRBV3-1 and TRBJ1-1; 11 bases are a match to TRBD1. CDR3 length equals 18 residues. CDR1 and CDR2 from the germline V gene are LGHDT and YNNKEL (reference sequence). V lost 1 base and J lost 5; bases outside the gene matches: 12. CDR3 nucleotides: TGTGCCAGCAGCCAAGGCCGGGACAGGGGGGAATGGGCTACTGAAGCTTTCTTT. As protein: CASSQGRDRGEWATEAFF.

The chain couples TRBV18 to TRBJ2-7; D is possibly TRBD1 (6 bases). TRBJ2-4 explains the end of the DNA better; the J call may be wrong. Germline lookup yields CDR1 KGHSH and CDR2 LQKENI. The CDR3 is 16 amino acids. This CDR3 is CASSRGADRRIDIQYF. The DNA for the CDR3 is TGTGCCAGCTCACGAGGAGCAGACAGGAGAATTGACATTCAGTACTTC.

CDR3 sequence reads: CASSQVSWGTQYF. The DNA for the CDR3 is TGTGCCAGCAGCCAGGTTAGCTGGGGTACGCAGTATTTT. This chain links TRBV3-1 with TRBJ2-3; D ambiguous. The V gene's germline CDR1 is LGHDT and CDR2 YNNKEL (reference sequence). The CDR3 is 13 residues long. Trimming cost V 3 bases and J 8 bases, with 12 bases left between them.

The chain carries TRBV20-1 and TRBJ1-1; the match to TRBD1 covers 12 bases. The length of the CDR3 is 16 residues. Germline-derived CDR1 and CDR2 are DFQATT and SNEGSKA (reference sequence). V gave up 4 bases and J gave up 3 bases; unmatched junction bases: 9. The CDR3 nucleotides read TGCAGTGCTACGGACCGGGACAGGGGGCTGGACACTGAAGCTTTCTTT. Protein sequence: CSATDRDRGLDTEAFF.

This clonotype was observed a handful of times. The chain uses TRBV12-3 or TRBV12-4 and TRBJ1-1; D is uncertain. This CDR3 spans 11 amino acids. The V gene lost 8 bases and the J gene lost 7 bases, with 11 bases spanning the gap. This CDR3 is CASAMEIEAFF. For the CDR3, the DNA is TGTGCCAGCGCGATGGAGATTGAAGCTTTCTTT.

In DNA, the CDR3 is TGTGCCATCAGTGGTCTAAACTATGGCTACACCTTC. Its translation: CAISGLNYGYTF. This rearrangement joins TRBV10-3 to TRBJ1-2; D ambiguous. CDR3 length equals 12 residues. V was trimmed by 4 bases and J by 2 bases, leaving 5 bases between them. Germline CDR1 reads ENHRY; CDR2 reads SYGVKD.

In nucleotides, the CDR3 is TGTGCCAGCAGCTTGACGGGGATGGACACTGAAGCTTTCTTT. Its translation: CASSLTGMDTEAFF. This chain connects TRBV7-9 to TRBJ1-1; D remains ambiguous. Trimming took 3 bases from V and 3 from J, leaving 11 bases between them. Germline loops: CDR1 SEHNR, CDR2 FQNEAQ (reference sequence). CDR3 length: 14 amino acids. The entire variable domain, with the rest obtained from reference TRBV7-9 and TRBJ1-1, is as follows: DTGVSQNPRHKITKRGQNVTFRCDPISEHNRLYWYRQTLGQGPEFLTYFQNEAQLEKSRLLSDRFSAERPKGSFSTLEIQRTEQGDSAMYLCASSLTGMDTEAFFGQGTRLTVV.

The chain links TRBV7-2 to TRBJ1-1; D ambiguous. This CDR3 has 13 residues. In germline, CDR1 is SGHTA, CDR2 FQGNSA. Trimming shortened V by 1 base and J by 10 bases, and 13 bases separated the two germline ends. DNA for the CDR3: TGTGCCAGCAGCTTAGATCCAGAGGCTGGAGCTTTCTTT. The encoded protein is CASSLDPEAGAFF.

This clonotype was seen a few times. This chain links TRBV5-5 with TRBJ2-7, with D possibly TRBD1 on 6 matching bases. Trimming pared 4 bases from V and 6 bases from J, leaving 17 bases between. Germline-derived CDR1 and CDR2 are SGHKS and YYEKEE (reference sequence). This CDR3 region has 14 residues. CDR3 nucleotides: TGTGCCAGCAGCCTCACAGGGCCTCTCTCCGAGCAGTACTTC. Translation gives CASSLTGPLSEQYF.

The CDR3, as DNA: TGCAGTGCTAGAGATCGGCAGGGGAAGAATGAGCAGTACTTC. As protein: CSARDRQGKNEQYF. The chain carries TRBV20-1 and TRBJ2-1; D may be TRBD1 (6 bases). The J call may be in error: the DNA end matches TRBJ2-7 better. The CDR3 consists of 14 residues. CDR1 and CDR2 from the germline V gene are DFQATT and SNEGSKA (reference sequence).

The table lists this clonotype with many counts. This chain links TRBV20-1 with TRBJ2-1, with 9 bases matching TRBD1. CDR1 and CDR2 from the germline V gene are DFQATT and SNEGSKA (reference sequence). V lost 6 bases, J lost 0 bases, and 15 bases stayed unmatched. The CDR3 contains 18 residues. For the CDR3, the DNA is TGCAGTGCCCCACCGGGACAGGGAAGAGTAAGCTCCTACAATGAGCAGTTCTTC. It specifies CSAPPGQGRVSSYNEQFF.

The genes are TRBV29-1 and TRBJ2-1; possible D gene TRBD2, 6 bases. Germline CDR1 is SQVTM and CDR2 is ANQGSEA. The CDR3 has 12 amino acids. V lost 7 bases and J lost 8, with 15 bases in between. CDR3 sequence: CSGWDLYHEQFF. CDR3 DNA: TGCAGCGGATGGGACTTATATCATGAGCAGTTCTTC.

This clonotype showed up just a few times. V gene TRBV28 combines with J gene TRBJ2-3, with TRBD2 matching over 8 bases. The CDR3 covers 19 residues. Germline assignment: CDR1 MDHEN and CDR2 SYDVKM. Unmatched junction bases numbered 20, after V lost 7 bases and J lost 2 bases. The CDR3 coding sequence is TGTGCCAGCACCCCCTCGAGGCTCCAAGCGGGGGCATTCACAGATACGCAGTATTTT. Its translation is CASTPSRLQAGAFTDTQYF.

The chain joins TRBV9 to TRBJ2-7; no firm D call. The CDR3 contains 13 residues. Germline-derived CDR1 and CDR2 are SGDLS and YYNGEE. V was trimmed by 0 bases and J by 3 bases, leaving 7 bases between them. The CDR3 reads CASSVDGIYEQYF. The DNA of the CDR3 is TGTGCCAGCAGCGTAGATGGGATCTACGAGCAGTACTTC.

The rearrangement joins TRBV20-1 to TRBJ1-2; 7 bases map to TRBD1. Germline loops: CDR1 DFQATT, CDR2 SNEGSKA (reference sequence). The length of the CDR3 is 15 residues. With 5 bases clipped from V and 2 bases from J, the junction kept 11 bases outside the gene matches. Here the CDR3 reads CSAPTFDRDNYGYTF. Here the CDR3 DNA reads TGCAGTGCTCCCACATTTGACAGGGACAACTATGGCTACACCTTC.